This T cell receptor beta chain is drawn from a study of beta chain features in type 1 diabetes (dated by TCRdb to between 2017 and 2018). General notes on the study: Patients and healthy donors did not differ in mean age, gender distribution, total cell number or subset yield. Across all samples, almost 110 million sorted cells were examined, and cell number per subset correlated strongly with RNA yield. In the study, TCRB repertoires of sorted circulating CD4+ T cell subsets from recently diagnosed type 1 diabetes patients were compared with those of matched healthy donors. Whereas all 30 or so donors provided naive and central memory subsets, regulatory and stem cell-like memory subsets were isolated from just 8 patients and roughly eight healthy donors. Overall results and qualifications from the work: HLA sub-analyses involved small numbers of individuals, so any influence of HLA type on TCRB rearrangement remained unresolved. In all four CD4+ subsets, TCRB CDR3 length was moderately but significantly shorter in type 1 diabetes patients. Shorter templates might have been favored by PCR, but patient and control samples were amplified and corrected together, so both groups would have been affected equally by any skew. Fewer insertions and more nucleotide deletions at VDJ recombination sites were observed in patients with type 1 diabetes, implying thymic rearrangement abnormalities. The naive, central memory and regulatory TCRB repertoires appeared to resemble one another more closely among patients than among healthy donors. Because cDNA was sequenced instead of genomic DNA, highly expressing activated cells could be over-represented, though the groups showed no difference in activation or CD3 levels.

The entire isolated RNA was reverse transcribed using the High Capacity cDNA Reverse Transcription Kit, and thus expressed TCRB transcripts were sequenced. Deep immunoSEQ sequencing was performed on naive, central memory and regulatory T cell samples, with an average of approximately 3.9 million total reads per sample. After sorted cells were lysed in RLT buffer, RNA was extracted with DNase-treated RNeasy Micro or Mini kits, with the choice depending on cell number. To prevent cross-contamination, every cell subset was processed on its own, while patient and healthy donor samples were processed together. The immunoSEQ multiplex PCR was used to amplify TCRB sequences from cDNA, generating 87-bp fragments that spanned the CDR3 region. Sequencing of the amplicons was performed on the Illumina HiSeq platform. The authors processed their data as follows. Synthetic template baselines were used to correct PCR bias computationally, reads within Hamming distance 2 were collapsed, and singletons that could not be merged were discarded. Reads were aligned against IMGT to assign V, D and J genes, CDR3 length and insertions or deletions at six rearrangement sites. Within each subset, clonotype counts were normalized to sorted cell number, after which true diversity and Gini coefficients were computed with the tcR R package. The overlap coefficient, calculated on TCRB nucleotide sequences, was used to quantify repertoire sharing. Out-of-frame TCRB sequences from naive cells were analyzed as a proxy for the pre-selection repertoire. As stored in TCRdb, this immuneACCESS dataset retains in-frame rearrangements with V and J assigned. A fraction of the clones does not appear; measured against another copy, unresolved V genes explain less than half of the discrepancy, and the remainder lacks a known reason. V, J and clone size reflect that table, while D and trimming were determined from the DNA. Recorded for this sample are some 900,000 clones; about a sixth of them occurred a single time. The top ten hold 0.02% to 0.03% of the sample.

This clone occurred a few times. Which antigen it targets is not known. There are no base qualities to consult, and no much larger clone falls within one base. The CDR3 contains 15 residues, cysteine and phenylalanine counted. CDR3 DNA only is kept here, 45 bases in frame from base 1. V is cut by 4 bases and J by 4 bases, and the space between the germline ends is 14 bases. CDR1 and CDR2, looked up from the germline V gene (reference sequence), are SEHNR and FQNEAQ. Each donor gave one peripheral blood draw, averaging about 100 mL, which was collected into heparinised tubes. A BD FACSAria II and a panel including CD45RO, CCR7, CD25, CD127, CD95 and CD27 were used to sort naive, central memory, regulatory and stem cell-like memory CD4+ T cells. All sorted populations exceeded 95% purity. PBMCs were separated immediately by Lymphoprep density gradient centrifugation and were stained directly, without being cultured. So that batch effects would be minimized, each experiment stained and sorted samples in pairs, pairing one healthy donor with one patient.

This chain joins TRBV7-9 to TRBJ2-1; possibly the D gene is TRBD1, per 5 matching bases. The sequencing sample was made of naive CD4+ T cells from blood. Sample cell subset or site, as interpreted from the label and publication: true naive CD4+ T cells. This sequence was found in a woman between 18 and 29 years old in good health. The CDR3 protein is CASSSDKTIYNEQFF. The bases read TGTGCCAGCAGCTCGGACAAGACAATTTACAATGAGCAGTTCTTC.